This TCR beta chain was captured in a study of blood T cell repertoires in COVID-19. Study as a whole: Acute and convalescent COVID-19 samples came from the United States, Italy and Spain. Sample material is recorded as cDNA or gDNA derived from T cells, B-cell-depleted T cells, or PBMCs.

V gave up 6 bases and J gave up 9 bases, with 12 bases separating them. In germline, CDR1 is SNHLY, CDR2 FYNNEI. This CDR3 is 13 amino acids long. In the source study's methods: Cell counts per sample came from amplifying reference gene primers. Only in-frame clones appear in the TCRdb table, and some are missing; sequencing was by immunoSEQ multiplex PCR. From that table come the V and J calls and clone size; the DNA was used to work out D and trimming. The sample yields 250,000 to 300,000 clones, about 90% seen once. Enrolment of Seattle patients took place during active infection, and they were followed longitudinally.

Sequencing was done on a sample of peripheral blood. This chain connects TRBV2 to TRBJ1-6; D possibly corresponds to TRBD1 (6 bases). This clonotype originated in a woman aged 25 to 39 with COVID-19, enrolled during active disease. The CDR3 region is CASSPGQFSPLHF. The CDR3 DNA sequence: TGTGCCAGCAGCCCCGGACAGTTTTCACCCCTCCACTTT.